The T cell receptor (beta chain) under discussion was sequenced for a study of blood T cell repertoires in COVID-19. The wider study: Italy, Spain and the United States were the sources of the convalescent and acute COVID-19 samples.

This CDR3 has 18 residues. Trimming stripped 2 bases from V and 1 base from J, with 18 bases between. Germline values: CDR1 MNHNS, CDR2 SASEGT. Data came from immunoSEQ multiplex PCR; TCRdb stores just in-frame clones and leaves some out. This sample has approximately 150,000 clones, with approximately 79% found just once. Ages ranged from roughly 18 to 100 years, with residence in approximately 25 US areas. Cohorts were determined from participant-reported clinical history. This clone was detected a few times. Sequenced input: PBMCs or T cells enriched from blood (not recorded which). The rearrangement joins TRBV6-1 to TRBJ1-5, with D unclear. This receptor was taken from a woman between 70 and 85 years old in a cohort exposed to, infected with or recovered from COVID-19 (not recorded which). The CDR3 spells CASSEIYQSPLSNQPQHF. The CDR3 DNA reads as TGTGCCAGCAGTGAAATCTATCAATCTCCTTTAAGCAATCAGCCCCAGCATTTT.